This T cell receptor (beta chain) was captured by sequencing in a study of blood T cells in healthy people across ages. Primers used in a second PCR of about 6 to 12 cycles were a sample-barcoded 5' primer and a J-beta primer mix. Every sample gave at least 3 million paired-end reads containing CDR3. TCRdb analysed the 5' RACE reads with MiXCR anew, one entry per CDR3 protein. This repertoire shows about 1 million distinct CDR3 sequences, less than 50% found once; its top ten account for approximately 20%. The sample holds one count of this clonotype. V shed 0 bases, J shed 6 bases, and the junction held 4 bases outside the gene matches. The length of the CDR3 is 15 residues.

The rearrangement links TRBV12-3 or TRBV12-4 to TRBJ2-1; 8 bases are a match to TRBD2. This TCR was recovered from a woman in her sixties or seventies in good health. The sequenced sample consisted of blood. The CDR3 sequence: CASSLAGTRGNEQFF. The DNA for the CDR3 is TGTGCCAGCAGTTTAGCGGGGACTAGGGGCAATGAGCAGTTCTTC.